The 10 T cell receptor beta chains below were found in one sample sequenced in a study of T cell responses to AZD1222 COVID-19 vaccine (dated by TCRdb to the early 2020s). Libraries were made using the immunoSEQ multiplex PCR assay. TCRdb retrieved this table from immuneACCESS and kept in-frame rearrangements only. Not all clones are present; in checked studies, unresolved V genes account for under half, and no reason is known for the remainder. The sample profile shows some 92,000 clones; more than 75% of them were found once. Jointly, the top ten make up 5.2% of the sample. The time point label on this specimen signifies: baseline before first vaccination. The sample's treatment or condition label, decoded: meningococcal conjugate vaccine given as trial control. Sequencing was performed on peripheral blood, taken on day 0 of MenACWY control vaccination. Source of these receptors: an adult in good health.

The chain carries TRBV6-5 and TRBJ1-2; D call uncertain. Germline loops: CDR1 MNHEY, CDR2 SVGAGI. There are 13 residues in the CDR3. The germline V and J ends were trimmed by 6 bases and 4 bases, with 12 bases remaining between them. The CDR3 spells CASSAGPTYGYTF. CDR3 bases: TGTGCCAGCAGCGCCGGGCCGACCTATGGCTACACCTTC.

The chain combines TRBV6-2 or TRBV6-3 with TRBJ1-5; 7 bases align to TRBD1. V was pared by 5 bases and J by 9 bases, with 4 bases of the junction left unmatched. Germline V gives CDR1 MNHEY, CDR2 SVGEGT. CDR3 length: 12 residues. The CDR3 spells CASSTGATPQHF. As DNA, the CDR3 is TGTGCCAGCAGTACAGGGGCTACGCCCCAGCATTTT.

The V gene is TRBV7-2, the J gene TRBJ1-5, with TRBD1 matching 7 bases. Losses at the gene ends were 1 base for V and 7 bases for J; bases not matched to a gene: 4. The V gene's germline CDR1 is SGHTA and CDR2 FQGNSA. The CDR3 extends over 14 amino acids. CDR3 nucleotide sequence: TGTGCCAGCAGCTTAGAGACAGGGAACCAGCCCCAGCATTTT. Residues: CASSLETGNQPQHF.

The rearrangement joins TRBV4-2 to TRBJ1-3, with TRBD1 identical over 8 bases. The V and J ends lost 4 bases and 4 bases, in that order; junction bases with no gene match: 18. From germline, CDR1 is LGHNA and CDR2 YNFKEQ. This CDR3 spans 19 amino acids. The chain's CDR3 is CASSPPQNRGGIRGNTIYF. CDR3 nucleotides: TGTGCCAGCAGCCCCCCACAGAACAGGGGGGGAATTCGGGGAAACACCATATATTTT.

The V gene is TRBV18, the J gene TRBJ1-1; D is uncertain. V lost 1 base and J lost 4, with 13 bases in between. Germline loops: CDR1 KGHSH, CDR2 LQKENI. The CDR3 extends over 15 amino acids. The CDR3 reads CASSPREGRGTEAFF. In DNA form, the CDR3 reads TGTGCCAGCTCACCACGGGAGGGTCGAGGCACTGAAGCTTTCTTT.

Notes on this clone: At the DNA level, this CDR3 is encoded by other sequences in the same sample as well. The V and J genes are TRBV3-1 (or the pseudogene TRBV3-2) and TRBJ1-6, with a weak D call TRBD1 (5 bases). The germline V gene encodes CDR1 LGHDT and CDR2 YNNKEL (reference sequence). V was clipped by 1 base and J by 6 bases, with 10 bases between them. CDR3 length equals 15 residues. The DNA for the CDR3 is TGTGCCAGCAGCCAAGCTGTGGGGGGTAATTCACCCCTCCACTTT. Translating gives CASSQAVGGNSPLHF.

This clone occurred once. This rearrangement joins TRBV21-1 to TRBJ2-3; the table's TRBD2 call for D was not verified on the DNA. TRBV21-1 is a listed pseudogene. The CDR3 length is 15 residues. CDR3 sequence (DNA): TGTGCCAGCAGCACCCGGACTAGCGACACAGATACGCAGTATTTT. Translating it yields CASSTRTSDTDTQYF.

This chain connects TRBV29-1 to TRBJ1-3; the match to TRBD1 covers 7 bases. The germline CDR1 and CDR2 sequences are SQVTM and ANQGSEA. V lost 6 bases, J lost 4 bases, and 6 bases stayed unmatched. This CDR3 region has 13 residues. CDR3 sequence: CSVATTGGNTIYF. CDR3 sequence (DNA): TGCAGCGTCGCTACGACAGGGGGAAACACCATATATTTT.

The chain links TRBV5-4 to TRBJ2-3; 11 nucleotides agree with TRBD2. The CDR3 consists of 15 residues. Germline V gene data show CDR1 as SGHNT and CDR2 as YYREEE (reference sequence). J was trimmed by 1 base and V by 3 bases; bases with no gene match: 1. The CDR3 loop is CASSSGLAGTDTQYF. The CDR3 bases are TGTGCCAGCAGCTCGGGACTAGCGGGCACAGATACGCAGTATTTT.

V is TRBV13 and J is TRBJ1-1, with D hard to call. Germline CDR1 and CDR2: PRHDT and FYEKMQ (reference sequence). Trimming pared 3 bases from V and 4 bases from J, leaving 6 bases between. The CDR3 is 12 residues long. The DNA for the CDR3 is TGTGCCAGCAGCTTGTACCCCACTGAAGCTTTCTTT. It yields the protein CASSLYPTEAFF.